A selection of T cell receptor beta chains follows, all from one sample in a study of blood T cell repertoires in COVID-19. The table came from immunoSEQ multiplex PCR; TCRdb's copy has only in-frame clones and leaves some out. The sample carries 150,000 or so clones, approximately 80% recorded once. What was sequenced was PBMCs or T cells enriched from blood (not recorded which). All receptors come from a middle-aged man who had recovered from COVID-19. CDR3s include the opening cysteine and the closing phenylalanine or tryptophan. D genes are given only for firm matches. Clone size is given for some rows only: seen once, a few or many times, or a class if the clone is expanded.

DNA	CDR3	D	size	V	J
TGCGCCAGCAGCCTGGATTGGGGCAGGGGGGAAGCTTTCTTT	CASSLDWGRGEAFF	TRBD1	-	TRBV5-1	TRBJ1-1
TGTGCCAGCACCCCTGACAGAGTAGATGGCTACACCTTC	CASTPDRVDGYTF	-	-	TRBV28	TRBJ1-2
TGTGCCAGCAGCCAGGGTGTGGCGGCCTCCTACGAGCAGTACTTC	CASSQGVAASYEQYF	-	-	TRBV27	TRBJ2-7
TGCGCCAGCAGCTTGGCACAGGGCGACTATGGCTACACCTTC	CASSLAQGDYGYTF	-	-	TRBV5-1	TRBJ1-2
TGTGCCAGCAGTTTTCAGAGGACAGGGGGCGATGGCTACACCTTC	CASSFQRTGGDGYTF	TRBD1	-	TRBV6-5	TRBJ1-2
TGTGCCAGCAGCTTATCTAGCGGGGTGGGCAATGAGCAGTTCTTC	CASSLSSGVGNEQFF	TRBD2	-	TRBV7-2	TRBJ2-1
TGTGCCAGCAGCCTCTTGGGGGCGATGAGCTACACCTTC	CASSLLGAMSYTF	-	-	TRBV28	TRBJ1-2
TGTGCCAGCAGCCCCTTCCGGGAGGGAGCAGATACGCAGTATTTT	CASSPFREGADTQYF	TRBD2	-	TRBV7-9	TRBJ2-3
TGTGCCAGCAGCGTAGGTATTAGCTACGAGCAGTACTTC	CASSVGISYEQYF	-	-	TRBV9	TRBJ2-7
TGTGCCAGCAGTATAGCAGGGGAACAGCCCCAGCATTTT	CASSIAGEQPQHF	-	once	TRBV12-3/TRBV12-4	TRBJ1-5
TGTGCCAGCAGCCTGCAGGGTGACACTGAAGCTTTCTTT	CASSLQGDTEAFF	-	-	TRBV3-1/TRBV3-2	TRBJ1-1
TGTGCCAGCAGCCAAGAGTTCCGACAGGGGACCGAGCAGTACTTC	CASSQEFRQGTEQYF	TRBD1	-	TRBV4-2	TRBJ2-7
TGCAGCGTTTTACTCTCTGGAAACACCATATATTTT	CSVLLSGNTIYF	-	few	TRBV29-1	TRBJ1-3
TGTGCCAGTAGTCTCTTCGGGGGGGATAGCAATCAGCCCCAGCATTTT	CASSLFGGDSNQPQHF	-	-	TRBV19	TRBJ1-5
TGTGCCAGCAGCTCGGGTAGCAATCAGCCCCAGCATTTT	CASSSGSNQPQHF	-	-	TRBV5-6	TRBJ1-5
TGCGCTAAACTATCAAAAGGGACAGGGGTTTGCTACACCTTC	CAKLSKGTGVCYTF	TRBD1	-	TRBV7-2	TRBJ1-2
TGTGCCAGTAGACTCCATCAGGGGGCTGGGAATCAGCCCCAGCATTTT	CASRLHQGAGNQPQHF	TRBD1	-	TRBV19	TRBJ1-5